The sequence of this TCR beta chain was determined in a study of blood T cell repertoires in COVID-19. This CDR3 is 15 amino acids long. Germline loops: CDR1 MNHNY, CDR2 SVGAGI (reference sequence). V lost 5 bases and J 0 bases, leaving 10 bases between the germline ends. Sequenced by immunoSEQ multiplex PCR; TCRdb stores in-frame clones only, minus some. The sample contains roughly 110,000 clones, 70% to 90% of which appear only once. This chain links TRBV6-6 with TRBJ2-2; possibly TRBD2 for D (7 bases). The sequenced sample was peripheral blood. The sequence came from a man aged 35 to 55 with acute or convalescent COVID-19. The CDR3 DNA follows: TGTGCCAGCAGTGGGGGGGCCTCGAACACCGGGGAGCTGTTTTTT. Amino acids: CASSGGASNTGELFF.